This section outlines one T cell receptor (beta chain) sequence together with its context. Its target antigen remains unknown. No base quality values were provided; no much bigger clone lies one nucleotide off. The library was obtained by the immunoSEQ multiplex PCR assay. This immuneACCESS table, as held by TCRdb, lists in-frame sequences with V and J called but not all clones. Of the missing ones, under half trace to an unresolved V gene in checked studies; the others have no known cause. The sample profile shows about 20,000 clones; about 90% of them were found once. The ten largest account for roughly 1.6% of the sample. V is cut by 2 bases and J by 7 bases, and the space between the germline ends is 8 bases. For CDR1 and CDR2, the germline V gene lists SGHTA and FQGNSA. From cysteine to phenylalanine, the CDR3 is 12 amino acids long. Only CDR3 DNA is held: 36 bases, read in frame from base 1. Healthy humans were used as donors in the study.

This record comes from a study of T cell repertoires and Cas9 in healthy adults (dated by TCRdb to the late 2010s). A note on the overall study: Within the CD4 and CD8 compartments, the researchers characterized SpCas9-reactive T cells in terms of multi-effector potency, cytotoxicity and lineage determination. The study examined preexisting T cell immunity against the Streptococcus pyogenes Cas9 nuclease (SpCas9) used in CRISPR gene editing.

On the study overall, not on this receptor specifically: In vitro, SpCas9-reactive regulatory T cells were reported to reduce the proliferation and function of SpCas9-reactive effector T cells.

The TCR comes from a human donor in good health. Sample: CD4+ effector T cells (CD127+, CD25-, CD137-, CD154-) from PBMCs; culture status not recorded. The sequence is built from TRBV7-2 and TRBJ1-2; TRBD1 is a possible D gene, resting on 5 matching bases. At the DNA level, the sequence is TGTGCCAGCAGCTTATCAGGGAGTGGCTACACCTTC. The encoded protein is CASSLSGSGYTF.